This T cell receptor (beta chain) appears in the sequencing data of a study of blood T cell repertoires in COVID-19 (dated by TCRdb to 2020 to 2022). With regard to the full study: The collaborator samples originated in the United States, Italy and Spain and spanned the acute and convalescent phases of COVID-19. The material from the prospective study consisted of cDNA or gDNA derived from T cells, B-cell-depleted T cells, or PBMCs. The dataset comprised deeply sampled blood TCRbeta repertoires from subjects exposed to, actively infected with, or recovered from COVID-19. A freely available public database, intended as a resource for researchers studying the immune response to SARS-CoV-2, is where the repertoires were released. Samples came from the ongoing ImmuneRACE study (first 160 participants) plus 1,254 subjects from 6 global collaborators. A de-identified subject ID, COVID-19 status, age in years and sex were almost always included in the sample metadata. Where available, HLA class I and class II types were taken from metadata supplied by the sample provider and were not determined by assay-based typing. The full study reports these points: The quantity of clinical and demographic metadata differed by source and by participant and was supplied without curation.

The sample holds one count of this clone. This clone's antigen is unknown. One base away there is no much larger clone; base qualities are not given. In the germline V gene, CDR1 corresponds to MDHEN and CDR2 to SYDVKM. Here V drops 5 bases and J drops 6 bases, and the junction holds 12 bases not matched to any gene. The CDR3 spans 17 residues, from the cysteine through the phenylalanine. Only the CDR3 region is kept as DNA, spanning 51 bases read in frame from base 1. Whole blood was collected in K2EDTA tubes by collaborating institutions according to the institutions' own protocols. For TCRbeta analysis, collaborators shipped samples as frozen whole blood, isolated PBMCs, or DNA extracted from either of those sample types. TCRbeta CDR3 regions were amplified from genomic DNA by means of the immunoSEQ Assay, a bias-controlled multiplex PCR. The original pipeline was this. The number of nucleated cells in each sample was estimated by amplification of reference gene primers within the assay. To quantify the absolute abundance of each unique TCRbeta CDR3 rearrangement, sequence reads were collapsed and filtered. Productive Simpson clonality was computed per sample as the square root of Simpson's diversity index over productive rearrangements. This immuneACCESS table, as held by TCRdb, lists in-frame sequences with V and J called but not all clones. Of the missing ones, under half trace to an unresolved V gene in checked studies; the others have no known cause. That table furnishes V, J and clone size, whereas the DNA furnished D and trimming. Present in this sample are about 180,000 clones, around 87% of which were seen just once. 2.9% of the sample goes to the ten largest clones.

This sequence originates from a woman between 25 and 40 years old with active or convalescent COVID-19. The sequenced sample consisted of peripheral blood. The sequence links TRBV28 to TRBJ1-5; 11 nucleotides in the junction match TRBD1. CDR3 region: CASSNMGGTGGTQPQHF. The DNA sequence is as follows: TGTGCCAGCAGTAATATGGGAGGGACAGGGGGTACTCAGCCCCAGCATTTT.